This TCR beta chain was profiled in a study of blood T cells in healthy people across ages. Study-level information: Capturing about one barcoded beta molecule per two T cells was achieved by template switching.

The CDR3 covers 13 residues. J lost 8 bases, V lost 10 bases, and 11 bases had no gene match. To note about this clonotype: This could be a read error, since a much larger clone is one nucleotide away.

Primed by a sample-barcoded 5' primer and a J-beta primer mix, a second PCR proceeded for 7 to 11 cycles. Each CDR3 protein gets one entry after TCRdb re-called the 5' RACE reads with MiXCR. The table records about 640,000 distinct CDR3 sequences, roughly 31% of them present only once. Peripheral blood was drawn, 7.5 to 10 milliliters per donor. Per sample, at least 5.5 micrograms of total RNA were extracted. This TCR derives from a woman older than 75 in good health. This chain joins TRBV12-3 or TRBV12-4 and TRBJ2-3; 8 nucleotides match TRBD2. Specimen: blood. The chain's CDR3 is CAIPAGALGTQYF. In DNA form, the CDR3 reads TGTGCCATCCCAGCGGGGGCCCTGGGTACGCAGTATTTT.